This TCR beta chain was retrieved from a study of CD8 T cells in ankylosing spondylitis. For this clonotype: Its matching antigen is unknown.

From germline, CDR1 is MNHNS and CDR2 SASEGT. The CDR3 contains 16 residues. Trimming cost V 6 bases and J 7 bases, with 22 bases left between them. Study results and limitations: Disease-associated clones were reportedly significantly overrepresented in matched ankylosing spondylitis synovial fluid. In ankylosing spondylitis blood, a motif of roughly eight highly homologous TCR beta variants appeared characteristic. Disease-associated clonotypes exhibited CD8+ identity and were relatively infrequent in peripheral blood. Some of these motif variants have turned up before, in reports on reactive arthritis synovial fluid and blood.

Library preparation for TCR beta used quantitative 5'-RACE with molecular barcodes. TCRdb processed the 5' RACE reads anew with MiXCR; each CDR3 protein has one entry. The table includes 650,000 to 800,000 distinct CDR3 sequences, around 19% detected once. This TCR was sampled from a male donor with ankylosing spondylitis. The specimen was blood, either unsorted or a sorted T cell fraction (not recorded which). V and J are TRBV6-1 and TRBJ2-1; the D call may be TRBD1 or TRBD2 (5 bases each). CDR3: CASSLLRGGLTNEQFF. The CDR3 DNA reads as TGTGCCAGCAGCCTCTTGCGTGGGGGATTGACGAATGAGCAGTTCTTC.